This T cell receptor beta chain was recorded in a study of a mutant IDH1 vaccine in newly diagnosed glioma. Study as a whole: Radiotherapy alone preceded vaccination by 4-6 weeks; alternatively, vaccination started with temozolomide cycles. Treated patients, about 60% male and approximately 38% female, averaged 40.4 years of age.

Time point defined: week 35, safety follow-up. Vaccinated patients received 300 ug of mutant IDH1 20-mer peptide per dose, with topical imiquimod. V dropped 7 bases and J dropped 2 bases, with 15 bases sitting between them. The CDR3 has 15 amino acids. The germline V gene has CDR1 MGHRA and CDR2 YSYEKL. Sequenced by immunoSEQ multiplex PCR; TCRdb stores in-frame clones only, minus some. Of some 60,000 clones in the sample, 86% are singletons; the top ten hold over 1.5%. Concerning this clone itself: Its antigen is not identified.

The sequencing here drew on PBMCs, taken from a glioma patient whose treatment included an IDH1 peptide vaccine. The receptor was derived from a man aged 40-49 years with glioma. The rearrangement uses TRBV4-1 and TRBJ1-5; D is unresolved. The DNA of the CDR3 is TGCGCCAGCACCCCGCAGGTCAGCGGCAATCAGCCCCAGCATTTT. Translation: CASTPQVSGNQPQHF.